This T cell receptor (beta chain) appears in the sequencing data of a study of breast tumors, draining lymph nodes, adjacent tissues. About this clonotype: Its antigen is still unknown.

TCRdb reanalysed the multiplex PCR reads using MiXCR and keeps one entry per CDR3 protein. The sample has roughly 100,000 distinct CDR3 sequences, roughly 29% seen once; the top ten hold approximately 5.2%. Regarding the study as a whole: Most tumor T cells seemingly derive from lymph node, then expand in tumor. Tumor repertoires ranked between lymph nodes and nontumor tissue in diversity, with V and J gene preferences. Compared with basal-like, luminal-like tumors shared significantly more repertoire with nontumor tissue.

Axillary draining lymph nodes of breast cancer patients supplied the node samples. Germline CDR1 is SQVTM and CDR2 is ANQGSEA. The ends were cut back, 3 bases at V and 4 bases at J, with 9 bases in the middle. The CDR3 loop spans 12 amino acids. Sequencing used axillary lymph node tissue. This sequence was found in a female donor with breast cancer. Some clones in this sample may be carry-over from other donors' samples. The genes are TRBV29-1 and TRBJ2-5; D is possibly TRBD2 (6 bases). The CDR3 loop is CSVDFGRETQYF. CDR3 bases: TGCAGCGTTGATTTCGGGAGAGAGACCCAGTACTTC.